This T cell receptor (beta chain) comes out of a study of OX40 agonist ivuxolimab in advanced cancers. For the study at large: Patients took ivuxolimab, an agonistic anti-OX40 (CD134) antibody.

A note on this clone: Antigen unknown.

This CDR3 spans 14 amino acids. The V and J ends lost 7 bases and 2 bases respectively, with 15 bases between them. Germline assignment: CDR1 SNHLY and CDR2 FYNNEI. The data were produced by immunoSEQ multiplex PCR, yet TCRdb's version contains in-frame clones alone and is incomplete. The table records more than 6,500 clones, just under 75% of them present only once. Study findings and constraints: At 0.1 to 3.0 mg/kg, clonal expansion of CD4+ and CD8+ blood T cells had occurred by week 6.

The sequences come from CD4+ or CD8+ T cells sorted from blood, collected in a trial of the OX40 agonist ivuxolimab. The gene calls are TRBV2 and TRBJ2-7, with no clear D. The TCR originated in an adult with an advanced solid tumor such as melanoma, head and neck, liver or kidney cancer. In DNA form, the CDR3 reads TGTGCCAGCACCTTGGGCCCTTCAACCTACGAGCAGTACTTC. Protein: CASTLGPSTYEQYF. The full variable domain, completed using reference TRBV2 and TRBJ2-7, is EPEVTQTPSHQVTQMGQEVILRCVPISNHLYFYWYRQILGQKVEFLVSFYNNEISEKSEIFDDQFSVERPDGSNFTLKIRSTKLEDSAMYFCASTLGPSTYEQYFGPGTRLTVT.